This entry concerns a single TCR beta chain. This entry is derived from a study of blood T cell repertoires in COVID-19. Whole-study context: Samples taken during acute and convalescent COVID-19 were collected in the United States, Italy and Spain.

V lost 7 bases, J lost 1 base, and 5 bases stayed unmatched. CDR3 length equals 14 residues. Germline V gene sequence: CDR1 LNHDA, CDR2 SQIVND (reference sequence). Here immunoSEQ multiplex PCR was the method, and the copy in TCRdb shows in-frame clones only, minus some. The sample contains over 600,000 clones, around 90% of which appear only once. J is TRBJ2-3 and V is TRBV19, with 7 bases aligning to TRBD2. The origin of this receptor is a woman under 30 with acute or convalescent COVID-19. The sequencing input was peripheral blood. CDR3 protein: CASTMGGGTDTQYF. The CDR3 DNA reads TGTGCCAGTACCATGGGAGGGGGCACAGATACGCAGTATTTT.